This record covers a single T cell receptor beta chain. What it binds is not known. Amplification of TCR beta CDR3 regions was performed using RNA transcripts as template. The HTBI primer set drove a first-round RT-PCR of the TCR CDR3. TCRdb fed the multiplex PCR reads into MiXCR, producing one record per CDR3 protein. Of over 700,000 distinct CDR3 sequences listed, under 45% are singletons. The data stem from a study of T cells in Graves' hyperthyroidism and ophthalmopathy. Study outcomes and limitations: From stable hyperthyroidism, ophthalmopathy was set apart by a 13 V-J model.

Source material: blood. This receptor was taken from a woman in her thirties or forties with Graves' hyperthyroidism.

The CDR3 nucleotides read TGCAGTGCTGAGGACAGGGGGAAAGAGACCCAGTACTTC. Translated, it gives CSAEDRGKETQYF. This rearrangement joins TRBV20-1 to TRBJ2-5; 10 bases are shared with TRBD1. The ends lost 5 bases at V and 3 bases at J; junction bases unmatched: 3. The CDR3 spans 13 residues. Germline V gene data show CDR1 as DFQATT and CDR2 as SNEGSKA (reference sequence).